This is a list of T cell receptor beta chains from one sample in a study of response to subunit inactivated influenza vaccine. A single record per CDR3 protein comes from TCRdb applying MiXCR to the RT-PCR reads. Here the sample spans hundreds of thousands of distinct CDR3 sequences, about 18% being singletons. The source was PBMCs from blood, collected around 5 days after vaccination. Source of these receptors: a man aged 45-60 years who received an inactivated influenza vaccine. Each CDR3 is given with its conserved first and last residue. A D gene is named only where the DNA matches it firmly. Not every row has a clone size; where given, it reads once, few, many or a size class.

D,size,length,V,J,CDR3,DNA
TRBD2,NA,13,TRBV29-1,TRBJ2-7,CSVSPGGASEQYF,TGCAGCGTTTCCCCCGGGGGGGCTAGCGAGCAGTACTTC
NA,few,14,TRBV12-3/TRBV12-4,TRBJ1-4,CASSARRGRDTPFF,TGTGCCAGCAGTGCCCGTAGGGGGAGGGATACGCCGTTTTTT
TRBD2,NA,18,TRBV2,TRBJ2-5,CASSEAVASGGFQETQYF,TGTGCCAGCAGTGAAGCCGTGGCTAGCGGGGGTTTCCAAGAGACCCAGTACTTC
NA,few,12,TRBV30,TRBJ2-3,CAWSAGTDTQYF,TGTGCCTGGAGTGCGGGGACAGATACGCAGTATTTT
NA,few,14,TRBV4-1,TRBJ1-2,CASSHEGLNYGYTF,TGCGCCAGCAGCCATGAGGGTCTTAACTATGGCTACACCTTC
TRBD1,NA,13,TRBV20-1,TRBJ1-1,CSAPDSGQGKAFF,TGCAGTGCCCCAGATTCAGGACAGGGCAAAGCTTTCTTT
NA,NA,17,TRBV7-2,TRBJ2-6,CASSLKGVDSGANVLTF,TGTGCCAGCAGCTTAAAAGGGGTCGACTCTGGGGCCAACGTCCTGACTTTC
NA,NA,13,TRBV18,TRBJ1-1,CASSPLGDTEAFF,TGTGCCAGCTCACCACTGGGTGACACTGAAGCTTTCTTT
NA,NA,17,TRBV4-3,TRBJ1-4,CASNSLPCLTMGEKLFF,TGCGCCAGCAACTCTTTACCTTGTCTCACAATGGGGGAAAAACTGTTTTTT
TRBD2,NA,14,TRBV7-2,TRBJ2-7,CASAQLAGSYEQYF,TGTGCCAGCGCGCAACTAGCGGGGTCCTACGAGCAGTACTTC
NA,many,13,TRBV6-6,TRBJ2-1,CASSYSFGNEQFF,TGTGCCAGCAGTTACTCGTTCGGTAATGAGCAGTTCTTC
TRBD2,NA,15,TRBV10-3,TRBJ2-7,CAISESSGTSYEQYF,TGTGCCATCAGTGAGTCGAGCGGGACCTCCTACGAGCAGTACTTC
NA,NA,14,TRBV12-3/TRBV12-4,TRBJ1-6,CASSLQGSISPLHF,TGTGCCAGCAGTTTACAGGGCTCAATTTCACCCCTCCACTTT
TRBD1,few,16,TRBV15,TRBJ1-1,CATSREALTGKAEAFF,TGTGCCACCAGCAGAGAGGCCCTGACAGGGAAGGCTGAAGCTTTCTTT
NA,few,15,TRBV12-3/TRBV12-4,TRBJ2-3,CASSPMGLNTDTQYF,TGTGCCAGCAGCCCCATGGGCCTCAACACAGATACGCAGTATTTT
NA,NA,13,TRBV20-1,TRBJ2-1,CSAVDRPYNEQFF,TGCAGTGCCGTGGACAGACCCTACAATGAGCAGTTCTTC
NA,many,11,TRBV18,TRBJ1-1,CASSSRVGAFF,TGTGCCAGCTCCTCTCGAGTAGGGGCTTTCTTT
NA,NA,14,TRBV4-1,TRBJ2-3,CASSLGTLVDTQYF,TGCGCCAGCAGCCTCGGTACTCTCGTGGATACGCAGTATTTT
TRBD2,few,17,TRBV10-2,TRBJ2-7,CASSEITSGGAPYEQYF,TGCGCCAGCAGTGAGATAACTAGCGGGGGGGCTCCCTACGAGCAGTACTTC
NA,few,14,TRBV12-3/TRBV12-4,TRBJ1-5,CASGRANSNQPQHF,TGTGCCAGCGGCAGGGCAAATAGCAATCAGCCCCAGCATTTT
NA,few,14,TRBV20-1,TRBJ2-7,CSATEPGYSYEQYF,TGCAGTGCTACTGAGCCGGGGTACTCCTACGAGCAGTACTTC
NA,few,16,TRBV15,TRBJ2-1,CATSSWVGGGKNEQFF,TGTGCCACCAGCAGTTGGGTCGGCGGTGGTAAGAATGAGCAGTTCTTC
TRBD1,few,14,TRBV7-2,TRBJ1-2,CASSTLDRNYGYTF,TGTGCCAGCAGCACCCTGGACAGGAACTATGGCTACACCTTC
NA,few,14,TRBV10-3,TRBJ2-5,CAISESGTLKTQYF,TGTGCCATCAGTGAATCCGGGACCCTAAAGACCCAGTACTTC